What follows are 12 T cell receptor beta chains derived from one specimen sequenced in a study of OX40 agonist ivuxolimab in advanced cancers. Sequencing was performed with immunoSEQ multiplex PCR; in TCRdb, only in-frame clones are kept and a portion is missing. The table shows about 72,000 clones, with roughly nine tenths occurring only once. This sample comprised CD4+ or CD8+ T cells sorted from blood, obtained in a trial of the OX40 agonist ivuxolimab. The receptor source for this set is an adult with an advanced solid tumor such as melanoma, head and neck, liver or kidney cancer.

This clone was recorded once. This chain links TRBV6-6 with TRBJ2-2; tentatively, D is TRBD2 (6 bases). CDR1 is MNHNY and CDR2 is SVGAGI in the germline V gene (reference sequence). This CDR3 has 15 residues. The ends were cut back, 5 bases at V and 6 bases at J, with 16 bases in the middle. The CDR3 is CASSPGLAGAGELFF. DNA for the CDR3: TGTGCCAGCAGTCCGGGACTGGCGGGTGCCGGGGAGCTGTTTTTT.

The gene calls are TRBV14 and TRBJ2-7; D unclear. The germline gives CDR1 SGHDN, CDR2 FVKESK. This CDR3 is built from 11 residues. V was cut by 3 bases and J by 9 bases, with 9 bases left in between. CDR3 protein: CASSQGIGQYF. The CDR3 bases are TGTGCCAGCAGCCAGGGGATAGGGCAGTACTTC.

V usage is TRBV5-1 and J usage is TRBJ2-1, with TRBD2 as a possible D gene (7 bases). CDR3 length equals 19 residues. Deletions cut 7 bases from V and 4 bases from J, with 30 bases between. The germline V gene encodes CDR1 SGHRS and CDR2 YFSETQ. The CDR3 DNA is TGCGCCAGCCGAACAAAGACAGGTTCCGCTAGCGGAGTGTACAATGAGCAGTTCTTC. Amino acid sequence: CASRTKTGSASGVYNEQFF.

J is TRBJ2-2 and V is TRBV5-1; TRBD2 matches at 7 bases. The CDR3 sequence is 16 residues long. Per germline, CDR1 SGHRS and CDR2 YFSETQ. V shed 2 bases and J 5 bases; nucleotides not matched to a gene: 9. In DNA form, the CDR3 reads TGCGCCAGCAGCTTATATAGCGGGTCGGGGACCGGGGAGCTGTTTTTT. This sequence encodes CASSLYSGSGTGELFF.

The J gene is TRBJ2-5, the V gene TRBV18; the match to TRBD2 covers 12 bases. The J call may be mistaken, given a closer DNA end match to TRBJ2-7. Germline V gene data show CDR1 as KGHSH and CDR2 as LQKENI. This CDR3 spans 15 amino acids. CDR3 nucleotide sequence: TGTGCCAGCTCACCCGGGACTAGCGGGCGCCACGAGCAGTACTTC. Translated, it gives CASSPGTSGRHEQYF.

V gene TRBV28 combines with J gene TRBJ1-1, with 7 bases matching TRBD1. The V and J ends lost 3 bases and 4 bases, in that order; junction bases with no gene match: 5. The CDR3 runs 14 residues. CDR1 is MDHEN, CDR2 SYDVKM, per germline. In nucleotides, the CDR3 is TGTGCCAGCAGTTTCTTAGGGGGCGGCACTGAAGCTTTCTTT. Its protein product is CASSFLGGGTEAFF.

This chain uses TRBV7-6 with TRBJ1-5; D ambiguous. CDR1 SGHVS and CDR2 FNYEAQ come from the germline V gene. This CDR3 contains 13 residues. V was clipped by 2 bases and J by 5 bases, with 7 bases between them. The CDR3 DNA is TGTGCCAGCAGCTTAAGGGAGGATCAGCCCCAGCATTTT. Residues: CASSLREDQPQHF.

The chain recombines TRBV6-5 with TRBJ1-2; unclear D gene. Trimming took off 2 bases at V and 0 bases at J, with 7 bases between the two ends. Germline lookup yields CDR1 MNHEY and CDR2 SVGAGI. This CDR3 contains 14 residues. CDR3 DNA: TGTGCCAGCAGTTACCAGAGACCTAACTATGGCTACACCTTC. It codes for CASSYQRPNYGYTF.

The chain couples TRBV9 to TRBJ2-7; D gene uncertain. The CDR3 is 13 residues long. Germline lookup yields CDR1 SGDLS and CDR2 YYNGEE. Trimming took 4 bases from V and 3 from J, leaving 11 bases between them. CDR3 loop: CASSPTPRYEQYF. The DNA of the CDR3 is TGTGCCAGCAGCCCCACCCCCCGCTACGAGCAGTACTTC. Looking up the rest from reference TRBV9 and TRBJ2-7 gives the full variable domain: DSGVTQTPKHLITATGQRVTLRCSPRSGDLSVYWYQQSLDQGLQFLIQYYNGEERAKGNILERFSAQQFPDLHSELNLSSLELGDSALYFCASSPTPRYEQYFGPGTRLTVT.

This chain joins TRBV6-4 and TRBJ1-4; D might be TRBD1 (5 bases). CDR3 length: 13 residues. Germline CDR1 and CDR2: MRHNA and SNTAGT. V was shortened by 0 bases and J by 13 bases, with 12 bases between the two germline ends. CDR3 sequence (DNA): TGTGCCAGCAGTGACTCGAGGCAGGGCCGACTGTTTTTT. It codes for CASSDSRQGRLFF.

The CDR3, as DNA: TGTGCCATCCGCCCAACGGGGGGCACAGATACGCAGTATTTT. It yields the protein CAIRPTGGTDTQYF. J is TRBJ2-3 and V is TRBV10-3, with D possibly matching TRBD2 (6 bases). Trimming pared 8 bases from V and 1 base from J, leaving 13 bases between. The CDR3 sequence is 14 residues long. The germline gives CDR1 ENHRY, CDR2 SYGVKD.

Here the CDR3 DNA reads TGTGCCAGCTCACCCAGCGGGTCCCTTGAAGCTTTCTTT. This codes for CASSPSGSLEAFF. The V call is TRBV18, the J call TRBJ1-1; D unclear. The CDR3 contains 13 residues. Germline V gene data show CDR1 as KGHSH and CDR2 as LQKENI. Trimming took 3 bases from V and 7 from J, leaving 12 bases between them.